The entry that follows covers one TCR beta chain sequence. Assay used: immunoSEQ multiplex PCR; TCRdb lists only in-frame clones, some missing. The sample lists under 1,100,000 clones, about 80% occurring once. Trimming cost V 3 bases and J 8 bases, with 11 bases left between them. Germline values: CDR1 SGDLS, CDR2 YYNGEE. This CDR3 contains 12 residues. This sample was included in a study of shared clonotypes between healthy human individuals. The sample was memory CD4+ T cells from PBMCs. Specified subset: CD45RA-negative fraction. This clonotype was sampled from a man between 18 and 35 years old in good health. Some clones in this sample may be carry-over from other donors' samples. V and J are TRBV9 and TRBJ1-2, with TRBD1 as a possible D gene (6 bases). The CDR3 DNA is TGTGCCAGCAGCGCGGACAGCGCGGGCTACACCTTC. Translated, it gives CASSADSAGYTF. The variable domain in full, with the rest retrieved from reference TRBV9 and TRBJ1-2, is DSGVTQTPKHLITATGQRVTLRCSPRSGDLSVYWYQQSLDQGLQFLIQYYNGEERAKGNILERFSAQQFPDLHSELNLSSLELGDSALYFCASSADSAGYTFGSGTRLTVV.